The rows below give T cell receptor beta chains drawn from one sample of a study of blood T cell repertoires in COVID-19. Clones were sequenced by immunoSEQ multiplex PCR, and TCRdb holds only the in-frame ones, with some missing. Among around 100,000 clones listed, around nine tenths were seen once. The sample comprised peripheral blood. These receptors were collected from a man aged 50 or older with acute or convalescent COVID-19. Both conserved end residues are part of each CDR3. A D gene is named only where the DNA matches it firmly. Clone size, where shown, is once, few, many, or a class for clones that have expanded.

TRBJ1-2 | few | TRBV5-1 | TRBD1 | TGCGCCAGCAGCTTGGGACCGGGACAGGGGAATGGCTACACCTTC | CASSLGPGQGNGYTF
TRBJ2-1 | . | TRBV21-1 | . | TGTGCCAGCAGCAAACACGGGAGAGGGTCCTACAATGAGCAGTTCTTC | CASSKHGRGSYNEQFF
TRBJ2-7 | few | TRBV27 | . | TGTGCCAGCAGTTCTGGACTGCTCTTATCCCAACCCAGCTCCTACGAGCAGTACTTC | CASSSGLLLSQPSSYEQYF
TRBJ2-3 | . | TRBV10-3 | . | TGTGCCATCACAGGGGACCCTAGCACAGATACGCAGTATTTT | CAITGDPSTDTQYF
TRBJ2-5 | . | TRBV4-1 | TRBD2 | TGCGCCAGCAGCCAGCCGGGACTAGCGGGGCCGGAGACCCAGTACTTC | CASSQPGLAGPETQYF
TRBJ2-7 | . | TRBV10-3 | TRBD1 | TGTGCTATCCGACCGGGACAGGGGGTGTACGAGCAGTACTTC | CAIRPGQGVYEQYF
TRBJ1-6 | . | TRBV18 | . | TGTGCCAGCTCAAAGGGGGTGCCTAATTCACCCCTCCACTTT | CASSKGVPNSPLHF
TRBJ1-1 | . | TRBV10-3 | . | TGTGCCATCAGTGAAGTCAGGGAGAACACTGAAGCTTTCTTT | CAISEVRENTEAFF
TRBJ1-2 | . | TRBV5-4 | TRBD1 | TGTGCCAGCAGCCTACGACAGGGGGGATGGTCTAACTATGGCTACACCTTC | CASSLRQGGWSNYGYTF
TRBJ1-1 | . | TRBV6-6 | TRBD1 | TGTGCCAGCTATGATCCCGGGACAGGTAACACTGAAGCTTTCTTT | CASYDPGTGNTEAFF
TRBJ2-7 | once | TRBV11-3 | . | TGTGCCAGCAGACGAGGTATTAATGCCTACGAGCAGTACTTC | CASRRGINAYEQYF
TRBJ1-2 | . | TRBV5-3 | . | TGTGCCAGAAGCAACAGGGAGGGCTACACCTTC | CARSNREGYTF
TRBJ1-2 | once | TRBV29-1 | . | TGCAGCGTTGAGGGAGGGTTCGGCTATGGCTACACCTTC | CSVEGGFGYGYTF
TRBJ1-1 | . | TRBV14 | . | TGTGCCAGCAGCCTCCCAGGTGGGAGGGGAGCTTTCTTT | CASSLPGGRGAFF
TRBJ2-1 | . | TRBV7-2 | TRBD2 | TGTGCCAGCAGCTTAGTAGGACTAGCGGGATTCCGGGGGTACAATGAGCAGTTCTTC | CASSLVGLAGFRGYNEQFF
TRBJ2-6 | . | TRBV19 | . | TGTGCCAGTAAACGGGGCTCTGGGGCCAACGTCCTGACTTTC | CASKRGSGANVLTF
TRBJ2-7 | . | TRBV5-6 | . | TGTGCCAGCCGCGGCAACTCCTACGAGCAGTACTTC | CASRGNSYEQYF
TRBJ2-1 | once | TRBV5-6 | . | TGTGCCAGCAGCAATCAGTTCAATGAGCAGTTCTTC | CASSNQFNEQFF
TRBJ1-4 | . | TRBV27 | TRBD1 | TGTGCCAGCAGTTTATGGCGTGGGACAGGGCCTCTCTTTGGGGATGAAAAACTGTTTTTT | CASSLWRGTGPLFGDEKLFF
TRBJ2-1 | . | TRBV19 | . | TGTGCCAGTAGTATGAGTGGGAGTTCCTACAATGAGCAGTTCTTC | CASSMSGSSYNEQFF
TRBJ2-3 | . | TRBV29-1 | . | TGCAGCGTTGAATCGGGTTGGGGCACAGATACGCAGTATTTT | CSVESGWGTDTQYF
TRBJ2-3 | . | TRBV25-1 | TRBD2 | TGTGCCAGCAGTTCCTATGGGCGCGGGAGAGGGACAGATACGCAGTATTTT | CASSSYGRGRGTDTQYF
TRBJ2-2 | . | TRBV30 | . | TGTGCCTCGAGACTTAACACCGGGGAGCTGTTTTTT | CASRLNTGELFF
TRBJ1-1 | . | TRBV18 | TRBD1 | TGTGCCAGCTCACCGACAGGGGGAACTGAAGCTTTCTTT | CASSPTGGTEAFF
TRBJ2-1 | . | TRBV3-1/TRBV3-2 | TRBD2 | TGTGCCAGCAGCCAGGGTTTGAGCGGGAGATTTTTCGATGAGCAGTTCTTC | CASSQGLSGRFFDEQFF
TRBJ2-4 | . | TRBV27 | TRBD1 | TGTGCCAGCAGTTTATCGACAGGGGGGTTGGACATTCAGTACTTC | CASSLSTGGLDIQYF
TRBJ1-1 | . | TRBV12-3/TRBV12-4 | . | TGTGCCAGCAGATTACAGGGCGCTGAAGCTTTCTTT | CASRLQGAEAFF
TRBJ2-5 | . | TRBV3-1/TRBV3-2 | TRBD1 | TGTGCCAGCAGCCCTCAGGGGGAAGAGACCCAGTACTTC | CASSPQGEETQYF
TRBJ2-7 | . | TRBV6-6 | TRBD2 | TGTGCCAGCAGCCAAGGACTAGCGCGGACCTACGAGCAGTACTTC | CASSQGLARTYEQYF
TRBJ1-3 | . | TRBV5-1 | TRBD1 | TGCGCCAGCACCACGGGGACAGGGGGAAACACCATATATTTT | CASTTGTGGNTIYF
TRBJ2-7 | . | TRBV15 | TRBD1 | TGTGCCACCAGCAGACCGGGACAGCCCTACGAGCAGTACTTC | CATSRPGQPYEQYF
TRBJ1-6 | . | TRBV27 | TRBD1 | TGTGCCAGCAGCTACAGGGGGGCACCCCTCCACTTT | CASSYRGAPLHF
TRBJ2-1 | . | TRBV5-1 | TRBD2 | TGCGCCAGCAGCTTGGGTGCGGGACTAGCGGTCTGGGATGAGCAGTTCTTC | CASSLGAGLAVWDEQFF
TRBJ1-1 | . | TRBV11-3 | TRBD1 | TGTGCCAGCAGCCAACAGGGGGCGAGCACTGAAGCTTTCTTT | CASSQQGASTEAFF
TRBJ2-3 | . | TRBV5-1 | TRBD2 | TGCGCCAGTTTAGCGGGAGGGCCCCCAGATACGCAGTATTTT | CASLAGGPPDTQYF
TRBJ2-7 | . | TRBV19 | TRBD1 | TGTGCCAGTAGTATATATCTAGTTGGGGACAGCTCCTACGAGCAGTACTTC | CASSIYLVGDSSYEQYF
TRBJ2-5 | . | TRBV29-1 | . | TGCAGCGTTGAGGGTCTTGGACAGACTTACGAGGGTGGGACCCAGTACTTC | CSVEGLGQTYEGGTQYF
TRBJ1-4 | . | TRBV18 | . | TGTGCCAGCTCACCAACCGGACTATCGGATGAAAAACTGTTTTTT | CASSPTGLSDEKLFF
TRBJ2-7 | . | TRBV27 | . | TGTGCCAGCAGTTTATCTGGCAGCTACGAGCAGTACTTC | CASSLSGSYEQYF
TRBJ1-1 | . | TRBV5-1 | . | TGCGCCAGCAGCTTGTCCAGGGGTTTGGACACTGAAGCTTTCTTT | CASSLSRGLDTEAFF
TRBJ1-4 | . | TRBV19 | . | TGTGCCTCTACAACTAAACACGGGGTAAACGAAAAACTGTTTTTT | CASTTKHGVNEKLFF
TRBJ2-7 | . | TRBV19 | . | TGTGCCAGTAGTATACGGAGGGGACTCGGACACTACGAGCAGTACTTC | CASSIRRGLGHYEQYF
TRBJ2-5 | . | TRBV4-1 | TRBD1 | TGCGCCAGCAGCCAAGATAGCAGGGGGCGGGAGACCCAGTACTTC | CASSQDSRGRETQYF
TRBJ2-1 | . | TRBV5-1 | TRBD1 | TGCGCCAGCAGCTTAGGACAGGGCCTTACCTACAATGAGCAGTTCTTC | CASSLGQGLTYNEQFF
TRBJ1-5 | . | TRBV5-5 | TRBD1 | TGTGCCAGCAGCTCACGGACAGGGGATCAGCCCCAGCATTTT | CASSSRTGDQPQHF
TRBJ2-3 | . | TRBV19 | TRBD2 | TGTGCCAGCAAAACTAGCGGGGCGATTCCCCATACGCAGTATTTT | CASKTSGAIPHTQYF
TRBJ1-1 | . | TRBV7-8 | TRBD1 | TGTGCCAGCAGCGCCCGACAGGGCCCCGCGACTGAAGCTTTCTTT | CASSARQGPATEAFF
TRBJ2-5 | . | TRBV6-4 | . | TGTGCCAGCAGTGCCAATTCGGGGGAGACCCAGTACTTC | CASSANSGETQYF
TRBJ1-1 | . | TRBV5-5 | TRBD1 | TGTGCCAGCAGCTCCGACAGGGATGTATGGTACACTGAAGCTTTCTTT | CASSSDRDVWYTEAFF
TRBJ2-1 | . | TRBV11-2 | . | TGTGCCAGCAGCTTAGGCGGGCTAGGTGCCTACAATGAGCAGTTCTTC | CASSLGGLGAYNEQFF
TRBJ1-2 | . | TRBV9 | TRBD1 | TGTGCCAGCAGCGTAGGAGGGGCAGGGGGGTGGTATGGCTACACCTTC | CASSVGGAGGWYGYTF
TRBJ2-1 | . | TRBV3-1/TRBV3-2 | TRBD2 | TGTGCCAGCAGCCTCAGTCCCGGGACTAGCGGGAGGTCCTACAATGAGCAGTTCTTC | CASSLSPGTSGRSYNEQFF
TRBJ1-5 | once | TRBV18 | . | TGTGCCAGCTCACCAGAGCGGGGTCCTCCCCAGCATTTT | CASSPERGPPQHF
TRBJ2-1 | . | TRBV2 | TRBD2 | TGTGCCAGCAGTAAACTAGCGGGAGTGGATGAGCAGTTCTTC | CASSKLAGVDEQFF
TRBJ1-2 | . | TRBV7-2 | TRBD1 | TGTGCCAGCAGCCTAAAGGGACAGGGTGATTATGGCTACACCTTC | CASSLKGQGDYGYTF